This TCR beta chain derives from a study of cytotoxic CD8 clonotypes in ibrutinib-treated CLL. Study-wide background: By median around 66 months, approximately 12 had progressed and approximately 14 stayed remitted; responses had been 2 complete and 24 partial. Investigators collected response samples after a median around twelve months of treatment, range 6 to 36. Study-wide findings and caveats: Baseline levels of clonality went above those of age-matched healthy donors and moved with circulating CD8+ T-cell counts.

The table lists this clone with a count of one. Its antigen remains unknown. CDR1 is SGHRS and CDR2 is YFSETQ in the germline V gene. The CDR3 has 16 residues. The V and J ends lost 4 bases and 1 base respectively, with 15 bases between them. The repertoire was sequenced with immunoSEQ multiplex PCR; TCRdb's copy has only in-frame clones and lacks some. The table records about 89,000 clones, approximately 80% of them present only once. Sequenced material: PBMCs, taken after 12 months of ibrutinib treatment. This clonotype originated in a human donor with chronic lymphocytic leukemia. The chain carries TRBV5-1 and TRBJ1-3; no definite D call. CDR3 in DNA: TGCGCCAGCAGCGTGACGGGAGCTCGTTCTGGAAACACCATATATTTT. Protein product: CASSVTGARSGNTIYF.